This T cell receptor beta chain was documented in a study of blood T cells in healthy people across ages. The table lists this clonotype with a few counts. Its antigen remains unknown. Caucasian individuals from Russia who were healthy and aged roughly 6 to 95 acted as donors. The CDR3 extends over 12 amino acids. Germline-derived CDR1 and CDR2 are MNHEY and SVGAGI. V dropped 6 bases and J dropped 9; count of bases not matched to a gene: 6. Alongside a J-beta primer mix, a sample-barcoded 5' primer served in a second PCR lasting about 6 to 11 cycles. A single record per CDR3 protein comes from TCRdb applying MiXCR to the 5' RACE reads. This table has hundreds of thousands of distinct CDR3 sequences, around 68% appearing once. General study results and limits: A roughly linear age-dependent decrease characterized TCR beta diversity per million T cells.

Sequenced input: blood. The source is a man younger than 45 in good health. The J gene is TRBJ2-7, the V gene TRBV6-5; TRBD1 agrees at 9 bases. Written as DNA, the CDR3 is TGTGCCAGCAGCCCGGACAGGGGTGGGCAGTACTTC. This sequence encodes CASSPDRGGQYF.